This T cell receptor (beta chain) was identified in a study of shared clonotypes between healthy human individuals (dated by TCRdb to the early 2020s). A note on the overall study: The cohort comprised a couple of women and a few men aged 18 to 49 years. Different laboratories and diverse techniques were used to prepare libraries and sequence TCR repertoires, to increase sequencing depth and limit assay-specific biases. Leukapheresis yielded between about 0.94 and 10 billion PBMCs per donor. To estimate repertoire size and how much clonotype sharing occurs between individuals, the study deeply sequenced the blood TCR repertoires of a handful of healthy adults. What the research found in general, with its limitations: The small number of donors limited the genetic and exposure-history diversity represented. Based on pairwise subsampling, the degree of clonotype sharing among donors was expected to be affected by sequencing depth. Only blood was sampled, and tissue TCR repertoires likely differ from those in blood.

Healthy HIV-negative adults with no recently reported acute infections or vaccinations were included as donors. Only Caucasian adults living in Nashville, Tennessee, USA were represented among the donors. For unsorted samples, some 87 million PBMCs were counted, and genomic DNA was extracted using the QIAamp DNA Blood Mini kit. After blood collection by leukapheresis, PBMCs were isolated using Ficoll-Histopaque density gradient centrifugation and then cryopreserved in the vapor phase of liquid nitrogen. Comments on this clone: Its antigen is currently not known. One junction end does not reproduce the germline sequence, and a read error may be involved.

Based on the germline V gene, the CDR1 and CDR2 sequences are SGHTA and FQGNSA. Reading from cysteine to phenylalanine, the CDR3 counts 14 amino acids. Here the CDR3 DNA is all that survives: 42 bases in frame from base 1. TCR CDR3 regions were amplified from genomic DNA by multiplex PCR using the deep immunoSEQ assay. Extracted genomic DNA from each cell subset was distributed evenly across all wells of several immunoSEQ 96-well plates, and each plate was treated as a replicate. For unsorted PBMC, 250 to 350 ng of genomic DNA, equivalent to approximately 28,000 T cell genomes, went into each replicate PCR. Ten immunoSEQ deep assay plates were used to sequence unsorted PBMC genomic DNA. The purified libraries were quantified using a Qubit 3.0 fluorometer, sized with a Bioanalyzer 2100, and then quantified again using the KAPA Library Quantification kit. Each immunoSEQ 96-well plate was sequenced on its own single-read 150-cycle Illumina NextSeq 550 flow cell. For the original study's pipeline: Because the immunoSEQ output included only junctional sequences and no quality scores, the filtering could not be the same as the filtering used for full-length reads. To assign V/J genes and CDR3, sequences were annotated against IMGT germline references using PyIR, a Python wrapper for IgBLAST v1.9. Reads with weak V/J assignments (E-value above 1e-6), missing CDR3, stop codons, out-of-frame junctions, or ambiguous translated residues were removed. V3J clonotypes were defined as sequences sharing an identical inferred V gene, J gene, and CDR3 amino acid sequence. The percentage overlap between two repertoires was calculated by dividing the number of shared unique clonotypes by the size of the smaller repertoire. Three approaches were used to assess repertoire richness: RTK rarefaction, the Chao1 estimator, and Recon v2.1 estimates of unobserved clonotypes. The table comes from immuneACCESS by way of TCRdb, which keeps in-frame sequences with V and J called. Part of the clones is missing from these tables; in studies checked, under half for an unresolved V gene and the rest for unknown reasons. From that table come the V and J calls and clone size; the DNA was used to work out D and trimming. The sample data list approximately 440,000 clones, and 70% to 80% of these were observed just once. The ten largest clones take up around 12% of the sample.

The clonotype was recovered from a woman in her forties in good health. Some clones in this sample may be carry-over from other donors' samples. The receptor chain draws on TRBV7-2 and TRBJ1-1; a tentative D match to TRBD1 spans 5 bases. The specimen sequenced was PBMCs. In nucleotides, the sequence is TGCGCCAGCAGCCTCACAGGTGGGAACACTGAAGCTTTCTTT. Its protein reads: CASSLTGGNTEAFF.